This is a list of T cell receptor beta chains from one sample in a study of regulatory T cells in long-lasting Graves disease. TCRdb re-called the multiplex PCR reads with MiXCR, one entry per CDR3 protein. The profile covers 300,000 to 400,000 distinct CDR3 sequences, with about 19% appearing a single time and roughly 27% taken by the ten largest. The sample in question was peripheral blood mononuclear cells (PBMCs), obtained when the disease was refractory, from a patient treated with antithyroid drugs. These TCRs come from a female donor with Graves disease. Each CDR3 is given without its conserved first and last residue. Expanded clones are given a class, and other clones once, few, many or no size at all.

J,size,V,CDR3
TRBJ2-7,NA,TRBV7-9,ACSLASGQNEQY
TRBJ2-7,many,TRBV10-3,AISARTSGSNEQY
TRBJ2-4,few,TRBV27,ASSLEGTVKNIQY
TRBJ1-2,few,TRBV4-1,ASSLPGQGYGYT
TRBJ1-5,few,TRBV19,ASSILPGQGNQPQH
TRBJ1-5,many,TRBV12-3/TRBV12-4,ASSFRRNQPQH
TRBJ1-2,many,TRBV6-1,ASRMDSNYGYT
TRBJ2-7,many,TRBV11-2,ASTLSGSYEQY
TRBJ1-5,once,TRBV4-1,ASSQETGVNQPQH
TRBJ1-5,few,TRBV6-1,ASIGLGQGQPQH
TRBJ1-4,NA,TRBV4-3,ASSPDRNEKLF
TRBJ2-7,few,TRBV18,ASSPPGLNYEQY
TRBJ2-2,many,TRBV12-3/TRBV12-4,ASSFGEHTGELF
TRBJ2-7,many,TRBV4-3,ASSQDKGYEQY
TRBJ1-5,many,TRBV19,ASSHRVTVQPQH
TRBJ1-2,many,TRBV20-1,SAREVGKDGYT
TRBJ2-5,many,TRBV30,AWSWTSGQETQY
TRBJ2-5,many,TRBV6-2/TRBV6-3,AISSSATGGGETQY
TRBJ2-5,many,TRBV7-9,ASSFRGQETQY
TRBJ2-5,many,TRBV11-2,ASSRRGQETQY
TRBJ2-2,few,TRBV24-1,ATTPLPETNTGELF
TRBJ1-1,many,TRBV7-9,ASSLSWRARLMNTEAF
TRBJ1-2,many,TRBV28,ASSPGTGTYGYT
TRBJ2-5,NA,TRBV12-3/TRBV12-4,ASSFGAGYQETQY
TRBJ1-1,NA,TRBV12-3/TRBV12-4,ATAREPNTEAF
TRBJ2-7,many,TRBV12-3/TRBV12-4,ASSSNPDRSYEQY
TRBJ2-2,many,TRBV27,ASSLRRTGSYTGELF
TRBJ1-2,few,TRBV20-1,SATSARGALAYGYT
TRBJ1-5,many,TRBV15,ATSRANRGLDQPQH
TRBJ2-7,few,TRBV19,ASSISGGLSYEQY
TRBJ1-5,NA,TRBV19,ASTPGHYSNQPQH
TRBJ1-1,many,TRBV7-9,ASSVDQGTEAF
TRBJ2-7,NA,TRBV7-8,ASSLLEGEQY